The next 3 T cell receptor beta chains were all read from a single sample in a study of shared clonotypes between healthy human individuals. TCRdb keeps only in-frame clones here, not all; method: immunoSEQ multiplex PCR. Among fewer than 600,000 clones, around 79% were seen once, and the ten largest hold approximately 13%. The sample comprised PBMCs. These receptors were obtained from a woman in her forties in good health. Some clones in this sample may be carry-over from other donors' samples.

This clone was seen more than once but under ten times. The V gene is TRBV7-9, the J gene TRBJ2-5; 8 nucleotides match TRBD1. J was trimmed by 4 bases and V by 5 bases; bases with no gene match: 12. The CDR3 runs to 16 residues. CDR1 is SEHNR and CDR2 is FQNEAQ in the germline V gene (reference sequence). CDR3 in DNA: TGTGCCAGCAGCATCGGGACAGGAGGGAGAGGAGAGACCCAGTACTTC. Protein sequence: CASSIGTGGRGETQYF.

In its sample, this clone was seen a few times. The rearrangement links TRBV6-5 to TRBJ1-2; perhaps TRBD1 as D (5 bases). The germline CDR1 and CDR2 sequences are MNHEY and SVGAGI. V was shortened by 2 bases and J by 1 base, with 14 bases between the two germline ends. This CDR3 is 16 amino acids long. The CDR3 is CASSYGPDRLNYGYTF. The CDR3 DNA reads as TGTGCCAGCAGTTACGGGCCAGACAGACTTAACTATGGCTACACCTTC.

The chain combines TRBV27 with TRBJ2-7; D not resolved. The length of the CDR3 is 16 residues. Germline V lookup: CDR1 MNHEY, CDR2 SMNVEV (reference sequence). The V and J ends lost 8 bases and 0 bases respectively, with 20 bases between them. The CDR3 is CASYPSSRRTSYEQYF. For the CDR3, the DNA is TGTGCCAGCTACCCCTCCAGCAGGCGAACCTCCTACGAGCAGTACTTC.